This TCR beta chain was documented in a study of PD-1 blockade in classical Hodgkin lymphoma. Concerning this clone: Its antigen is currently unknown.

All trial patients relapsed after autologous stem cell transplantation. Study-wide points: Complete responders showed a baseline diversity that resembled the diversity of newly diagnosed patients. In CD4+ cells, TCR diversity went up significantly by C4D1, but in CD8+ cells it did not. Newly diagnosed patients had baseline TCR diversity that was reportedly lower than that of healthy donors. Among the patients, those starting nivolumab under 1 year after ASCT were excluded.

TCRdb's table, derived via immunoSEQ multiplex PCR, lists solely in-frame clones and lacks some. This sample has about 46,000 clones, with about three quarters found just once. This CDR3 spans 15 amino acids. In germline, CDR1 is MNHEY, CDR2 SVGAGI. With 5 bases clipped from V and 3 bases from J, the junction kept 6 bases outside the gene matches. The receptor's source is a human donor with classical Hodgkin lymphoma. Sequencing used peripheral blood mononuclear cells (PBMCs), obtained at baseline. V gene TRBV6-5 combines with J gene TRBJ1-1; 10 nucleotides align to TRBD1. DNA of the CDR3: TGTGCCAGCAGTCACCGACAGGGGGCACACACTGAAGCTTTCTTT. Protein product: CASSHRQGAHTEAFF.